What follows describes a single TCR beta chain. There is no known antigen for this receptor. No base-level quality is on record; no much larger clone is a single base apart. TCRbeta CDR3 regions were amplified from genomic DNA by means of the immunoSEQ Assay, a bias-controlled multiplex PCR. Turning to the authors' computational methods: The number of nucleated cells in each sample was estimated from the amplification of reference gene primers within the assay. To quantify the absolute abundance of each unique TCRbeta CDR3 rearrangement, sequence reads were collapsed and filtered. For each sample, productive Simpson clonality was calculated as the square root of Simpson's diversity index across productive rearrangements. TCRdb obtained this table from immuneACCESS and retained in-frame rearrangements with V and J assigned. These tables miss some clones; where compared with another copy, unresolved V genes account for less than half of the shortfall, and the remainder is unexplained. D and trimming were read from the DNA, whereas the V and J calls and clone size are those reported in that table. This sample holds about 160,000 clones; about four fifths were observed only once. Jointly, the top ten make up roughly 13% of the sample.

Collaborating institutions collected whole blood in K2EDTA tubes following their own protocols. For TCRbeta analysis, collaborator samples were shipped as frozen whole blood, as isolated PBMCs, or as DNA extracted from either sample type. The entry originates in a study of blood T cell repertoires in COVID-19 (dated by TCRdb to the early 2020s). Turning to the overall study: Samples covering the acute and convalescent phases of COVID-19 were provided by collaborators in the United States, Italy and Spain. Subjects who had been exposed to COVID-19, were actively infected with it, or had recovered from it provided the deeply sampled blood TCRbeta repertoires that made up the dataset. Samples came from the ongoing ImmuneRACE study (first 160 participants) plus 1,254 subjects from 6 global collaborators. A freely available public database, intended as a resource for researchers studying the immune response to SARS-CoV-2, is where the repertoires were released. The prospective study material was composed of cDNA or gDNA derived from T cells, B-cell-depleted T cells, or PBMCs. A de-identified subject ID, COVID-19 status, age in years and sex were almost always included in the sample metadata. Where available, HLA class I and class II types were taken from metadata supplied by the sample provider and were not determined by assay-based typing. Study-wide conclusions, independent of this receptor: The quantity of clinical and demographic metadata differed by source and by participant and was supplied without curation.

Deletion took 3 bases off V and 4 bases off J, with a span of 15 bases between the germline ends. Its CDR3 holds 16 amino acids, cysteine through phenylalanine. Only the CDR3 DNA is retained, 48 bases long and in frame from the first base. Sequences SGHVS (CDR1) and FQNEAQ (CDR2) are obtained from the germline V gene. The TCR sequence derives from a woman aged 80 or older with acute or convalescent COVID-19. The sequenced sample consisted of peripheral blood. The sequence joins TRBV7-8 to TRBJ2-2; D gene: possibly TRBD1, on 6 matching bases. The nucleotides read TGTGCCAGCAGCTTGTTGGGGGCGACGGGCACCGGGGAGCTGTTTTTT. The translation is CASSLLGATGTGELFF.